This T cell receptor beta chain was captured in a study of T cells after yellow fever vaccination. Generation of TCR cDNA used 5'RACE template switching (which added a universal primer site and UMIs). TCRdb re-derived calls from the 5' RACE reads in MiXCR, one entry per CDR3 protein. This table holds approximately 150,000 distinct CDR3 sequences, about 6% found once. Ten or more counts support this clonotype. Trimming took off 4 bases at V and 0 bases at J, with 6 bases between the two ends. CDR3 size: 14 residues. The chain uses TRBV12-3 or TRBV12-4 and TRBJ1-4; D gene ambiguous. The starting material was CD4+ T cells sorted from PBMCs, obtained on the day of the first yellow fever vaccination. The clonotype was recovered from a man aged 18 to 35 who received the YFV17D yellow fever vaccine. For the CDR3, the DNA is TGTGCCAGCAGTTCTTCACCAACTAATGAAAAACTGTTTTTT. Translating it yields CASSSSPTNEKLFF.